This passage covers 18 T cell receptor beta chains from one sample sequenced in a study of Ad26.COV2.S vaccination and SARS-CoV-2 variants. As for treatment: roughly 20 received Ad26.COV2.S at low or high dose, single or two shots; about 5 received placebo; per-sample allocation not given. Specimens were obtained on day 63 following the first vaccine or placebo injection. Data came from immunoSEQ multiplex PCR; TCRdb stores just in-frame clones and leaves some out. The sample includes 300,000 to 500,000 clones, 75% to 90% of them seen just once. This sample comprised peripheral blood, obtained in a trial of Ad26.COV2.S vaccine versus placebo. These receptor sequences come from a person aged 18-60 years who received the Ad26.COV2.S COVID-19 vaccine or a placebo.

The rearrangement links TRBV7-9 to TRBJ2-2, with 13 bases lining up with TRBD2. CDR1 is SEHNR, CDR2 FQNEAQ, per germline (reference sequence). V trimming: 5 bases; J trimming: 6 bases; junction bases outside the gene matches: 9. The CDR3 covers 17 residues. The CDR3 protein is CASSRSGTSGAPGELFF. The CDR3 DNA follows: TGTGCCAGCAGCCGTAGCGGGACTAGCGGGGCTCCCGGGGAGCTGTTTTTT.

The gene calls are TRBV15 and TRBJ1-5; tentatively, D is TRBD1 (5 bases). Per the germline V gene, CDR1 is LNHNV and CDR2 is YYDKDF (reference sequence). The CDR3 is 14 residues long. V lost 1 base, J lost 6 bases, and 10 bases lay in between. CDR3: CATSRARGGQPQHF. CDR3 sequence (DNA): TGTGCCACCAGCAGAGCGAGGGGCGGTCAGCCCCAGCATTTT.

The chain couples TRBV2 to TRBJ1-1; D remains unclear. Germline assignment: CDR1 SNHLY and CDR2 FYNNEI. Trimming took 6 bases from V and 1 from J, leaving 3 bases between them. This CDR3 has 11 amino acids. The CDR3 bases are TGTGCCAGCAGGAGGAACACTGAAGCTTTCTTT. It codes for CASRRNTEAFF.

This chain joins TRBV7-2 and TRBJ2-5, with a tentative D call TRBD2 (6 bases). The germline V gene has CDR1 SGHTA and CDR2 FQGNSA. Trimming shortened V by 1 base and J by 4 bases, and 10 bases separated the two germline ends. CDR3 size: 14 residues. The CDR3 reads CASSLGRGRETQYF. The CDR3 region has the DNA TGTGCCAGCAGCTTAGGGAGGGGCCGAGAGACCCAGTACTTC.

Concerning this clone itself: The DNA is omitted, as the CDR3 cannot be located on it reliably, and the CDR3 follows TCRdb's listing. The sample holds other DNA sequences that translate to the same CDR3. V and J are TRBV12-3 or TRBV12-4 and TRBJ2-5; the table gives TRBD2 as D, unverified against the DNA. The CDR3 has 13 residues if both end residues are counted. This CDR3 is CASSSSGSETQYF.

The chain recombines TRBV6-1 with TRBJ1-3; D perhaps matches TRBD1 (6 bases). The CDR3 has 18 residues. V lost 1 base and J 0 bases, leaving 16 bases between the germline ends. The V gene's germline CDR1 is MNHNS and CDR2 SASEGT. In nucleotides, the CDR3 is TGTGCCAGCAGTGAAGGGGGGCAGGGAACATCCTCTGGAAACACCATATATTTT. The encoded protein is CASSEGGQGTSSGNTIYF.

The chain uses TRBV6-1 and TRBJ1-5; D remains unclear. Trimming took 2 bases from V and 2 from J, leaving 4 bases between them. The CDR3 has 13 amino acids. Looked up from germline, CDR1 is MNHNS and CDR2 is SASEGT. In DNA, the CDR3 is TGTGCCAGCAGTGAAAACGGCAATCAGCCCCAGCATTTT. Translated: CASSENGNQPQHF.

The chain is built from TRBV18 and TRBJ2-3, with TRBD1 matching over 9 bases. There are 18 residues in the CDR3. The junction had 12 bases not matched to a gene; V was cut back by 3 bases and J by 2 bases. Germline loops: CDR1 KGHSH, CDR2 LQKENI. CDR3 DNA sequence: TGTGCCAGCTCACCTCAAGCCCCAGGACAGGGGACCACAGATACGCAGTATTTT. Encoded protein: CASSPQAPGQGTTDTQYF. The full variable domain, rest sourced from reference TRBV18 and TRBJ2-3, is NAGVMQNPRHLVRRRGQEARLRCSPMKGHSHVYWYRQLPEEGLKFMVYLQKENIIDESGMPKERFSAEFPKEGPSILRIQQVVRGDSAAYFCASSPQAPGQGTTDTQYFGPGTRLTVL.

This sequence joins TRBV7-9 and TRBJ2-2; possibly TRBD1 for D (5 bases). This CDR3 region has 14 residues. Germline CDR1 SEHNR, CDR2 FQNEAQ (reference sequence). Trimming left V 1 base short and J 6 bases short, with 9 bases between. The CDR3 spells CASSLGQSAGELFF. CDR3 nucleotide sequence: TGTGCCAGCAGCTTAGGACAGAGCGCCGGGGAGCTGTTTTTT.

The chain links TRBV10-1 to TRBJ2-1; D is uncertain. The CDR3 has 12 residues. The germline V and J ends were trimmed by 3 bases and 4 bases, with 4 bases remaining between them. From germline, CDR1 is WNHNN and CDR2 SYGVQD (reference sequence). The CDR3 here is CASSDGYNEQFF. In DNA, the CDR3 is TGCGCCAGCAGTGACGGGTACAATGAGCAGTTCTTC.

The chain uses TRBV5-1 and TRBJ1-1; 9 bases line up with TRBD1. The V gene's germline CDR1 is SGHRS and CDR2 YFSETQ. V shed 4 bases, J shed 10 bases, and the junction held 14 bases outside the gene matches. There are 15 residues in the CDR3. The chain's CDR3 is CASSPGGGTGSRAFF. DNA for the CDR3: TGCGCCAGCAGCCCGGGGGGCGGGACAGGGTCTCGAGCTTTCTTT.

The chain employs TRBV5-1 and TRBJ2-2; 7 bases fit TRBD1. Germline loops: CDR1 SGHRS, CDR2 YFSETQ. Trimming took 4 bases from V and 3 from J; bases not matched to a gene: 6. This CDR3 comprises 15 residues. CDR3 nucleotide sequence: TGCGCCAGCAGCGTCGGGACAGTGGACACCGGGGAGCTGTTTTTT. Translated, it gives CASSVGTVDTGELFF.

The chain is built from TRBV5-1 and TRBJ1-2; D not certain. Germline CDR1 SGHRS, CDR2 YFSETQ. The CDR3 has 15 amino acids. The V gene lost 2 bases and the J gene lost 1 base, with 12 bases spanning the gap. The CDR3 DNA sequence: TGCGCCAGCAGCTTCGCTAATGGGAATAACTATGGCTACACCTTC. It translates to CASSFANGNNYGYTF.

This chain uses TRBV2 with TRBJ2-1, with 14 bases aligning to TRBD2. There are 17 residues in the CDR3. Germline CDR1 is SNHLY and CDR2 is FYNNEI. The J segment lost 7 bases and the V segment lost 7 bases, leaving 12 bases of the junction unmatched. The CDR3 coding sequence is TGTGCCAGCAAAGGGACTAGCGGGGGCCCTTACGGTAATGAGCAGTTCTTC. Translated: CASKGTSGGPYGNEQFF.

The chain carries TRBV6-6 and TRBJ1-2, with TRBD1 as a possible D gene (6 bases). This CDR3 has 16 residues. Germline values: CDR1 MNHNY, CDR2 SVGAGI (reference sequence). V lost 5 bases, J lost 2 bases, and 18 bases lay in between. The CDR3 DNA reads TGTGCCAGCAGTATAACAGGGCAGTCGGCGAACTATGGCTACACCTTC. Protein product: CASSITGQSANYGYTF.

The chain carries TRBV5-6 and TRBJ2-3; TRBD2 might be the D (7 bases). The germline CDR1 and CDR2 sequences are SGHDT and YYEEEE. The CDR3 covers 14 residues. Deletions cut 2 bases from V and 10 bases from J, with 17 bases between. DNA of the CDR3: TGTGCCAGCAGCTTAAACCCGGGGGGCCCATCGCAGTATTTT. It codes for CASSLNPGGPSQYF.

The CDR3 DNA sequence: TGCGCCAGCAGCACACTAGCGGGGGGGCAAACAGATACGCAGTATTTT. It codes for CASSTLAGGQTDTQYF. This rearrangement joins TRBV5-1 to TRBJ2-3; TRBD2 matches at 13 bases. Germline loops: CDR1 SGHRS, CDR2 YFSETQ. Trimming cost V 4 bases and J 3 bases; bases outside gene matches: 5. The CDR3 has 16 residues.

In its sample, this clone was seen a few times. This chain connects TRBV27 to TRBJ2-1, with D uncertain. Trimming left V 4 bases short and J 16 bases short, with 23 bases between. The CDR3 length is 14 residues. Germline V gene data show CDR1 as MNHEY and CDR2 as SMNVEV (reference sequence). In DNA, the CDR3 is TGTGCCAGCAGTTCCCCCAAGATATCCGGACGGTTCTTCTTC. Its translation is CASSSPKISGRFFF.